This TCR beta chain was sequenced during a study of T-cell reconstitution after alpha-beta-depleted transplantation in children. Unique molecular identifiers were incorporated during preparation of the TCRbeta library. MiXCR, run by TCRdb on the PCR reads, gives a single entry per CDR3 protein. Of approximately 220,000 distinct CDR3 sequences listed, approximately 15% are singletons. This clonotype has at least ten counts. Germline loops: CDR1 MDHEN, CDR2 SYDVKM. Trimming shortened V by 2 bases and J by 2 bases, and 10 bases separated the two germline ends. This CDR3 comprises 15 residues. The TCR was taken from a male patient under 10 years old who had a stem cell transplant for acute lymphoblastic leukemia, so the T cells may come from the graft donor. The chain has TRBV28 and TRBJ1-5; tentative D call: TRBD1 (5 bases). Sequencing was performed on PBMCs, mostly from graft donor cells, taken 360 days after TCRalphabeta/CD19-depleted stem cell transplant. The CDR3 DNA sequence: TGTGCCAGCAGTTTACGGTTAGGGGGCAATCAGCCCCAGCATTTT. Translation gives CASSLRLGGNQPQHF.